This T cell receptor (beta chain) stems from a study of blood T cells in healthy people across ages. Individuals who donated were healthy Caucasians from Russia aged roughly 6 to 95. Each individual donor underwent a draw of approximately 9.6 milliliters of peripheral blood. With a J-beta primer mix and a sample-barcoded 5' primer, a second PCR ran about 7 to 12 cycles. A template-switch adaptor containing 12 random nucleotides labeled each cDNA molecule. TCRdb re-analysed the 5' RACE reads in MiXCR, keeping a single row per CDR3 protein. The data show 650,000 to 1,000,000 distinct CDR3 sequences, with roughly 35% seen just once and roughly 13% held by the top ten. Findings and caveats of the study: Shifts in expanded clonotypes may have been confounded by donor CMV status, which was unknown.

Concerning this clonotype: Its antigen remains unknown.

Germline V gives CDR1 SGHTA, CDR2 FQGNSA. V lost 1 base and J lost 3; bases outside the gene matches: 10. This CDR3 is built from 17 residues. This chain connects TRBV7-2 to TRBJ2-7; 9 bases agree with TRBD2. This clonotype was sampled from a man younger than 35 in good health. The sample consisted of blood. The DNA for the CDR3 is TGTGCCAGCAGCTTAGATGGACCAGCGGGGGGCCTCTACGAGCAGTACTTC. Encoded protein: CASSLDGPAGGLYEQYF.